This T cell receptor (beta chain) was obtained from a study of blood T cell repertoires in COVID-19. In germline, CDR1 is SGHRS, CDR2 YFSETQ. V lost 7 bases and J 2 bases, leaving 12 bases between the germline ends. The CDR3 is 13 amino acids. Sequencing was performed with immunoSEQ multiplex PCR; in TCRdb, only in-frame clones are kept and a portion is missing. In the table there are about 210,000 clones, approximately 80% of which are singletons. Material for sequencing was peripheral blood. The gene calls are TRBV5-1 and TRBJ2-5; D unclear. The clonotype was recovered from an elderly woman with COVID-19, enrolled during active disease. The CDR3 sequence: CASGRQRQETQYF. DNA for the CDR3: TGCGCCAGCGGAAGGCAGCGTCAAGAGACCCAGTACTTC.